This TCR beta chain was sequenced in a study of shared clonotypes between healthy human individuals. Measured with immunoSEQ multiplex PCR; TCRdb has only the in-frame clones, and not every one. The profile shows around 2.1 million clones, under 95% of them singletons. Cells designated naive CD8 were CD45RO-negative and were positively selected for CCR7, with terminally differentiated effector memory CD45RA+ cells excluded. Germline loops: CDR1 MNHEY, CDR2 SMNVEV (reference sequence). The V and J ends lost 0 bases and 1 base respectively, with 9 bases between them. This CDR3 comprises 15 residues. The V call is TRBV27, the J call TRBJ2-5; D might be TRBD1 or TRBD2, each matching 5 bases. The sequence came from a man between 18 and 35 years old in good health. Some clones in this sample may be carry-over from other donors' samples. Sequencing input: naive CD8+ T cells from PBMCs. The CDR3 DNA follows: TGTGCCAGCAGTTTATCGACGGGGCCCCAAGAGACCCAGTACTTC. Its protein product is CASSLSTGPQETQYF.